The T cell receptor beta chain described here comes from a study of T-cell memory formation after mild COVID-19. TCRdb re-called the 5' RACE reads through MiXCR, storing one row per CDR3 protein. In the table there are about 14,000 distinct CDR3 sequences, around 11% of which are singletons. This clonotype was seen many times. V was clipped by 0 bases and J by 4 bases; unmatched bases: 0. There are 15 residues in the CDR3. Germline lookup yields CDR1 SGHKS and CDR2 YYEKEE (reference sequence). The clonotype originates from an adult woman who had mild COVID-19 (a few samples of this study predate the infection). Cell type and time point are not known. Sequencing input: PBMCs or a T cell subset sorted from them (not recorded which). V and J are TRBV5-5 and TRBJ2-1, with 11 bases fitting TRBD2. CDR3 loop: CASSLGLAGYNEQFF. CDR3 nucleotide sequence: TGTGCCAGCAGCTTGGGACTAGCGGGGTACAATGAGCAGTTCTTC.